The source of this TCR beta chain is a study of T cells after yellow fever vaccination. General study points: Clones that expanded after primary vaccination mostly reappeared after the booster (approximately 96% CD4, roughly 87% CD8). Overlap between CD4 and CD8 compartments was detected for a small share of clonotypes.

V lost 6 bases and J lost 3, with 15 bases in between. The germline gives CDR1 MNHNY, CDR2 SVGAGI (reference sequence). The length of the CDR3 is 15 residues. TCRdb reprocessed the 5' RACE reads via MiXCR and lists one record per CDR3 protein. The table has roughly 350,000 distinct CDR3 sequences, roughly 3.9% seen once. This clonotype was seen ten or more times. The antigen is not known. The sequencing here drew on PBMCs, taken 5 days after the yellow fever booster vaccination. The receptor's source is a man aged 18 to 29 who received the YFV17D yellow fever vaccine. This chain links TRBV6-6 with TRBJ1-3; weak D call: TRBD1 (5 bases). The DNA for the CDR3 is TGTGCCAGCAGCGACTCTGACAGTTTTGGAAACACCATATATTTT. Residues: CASSDSDSFGNTIYF.